This T cell receptor (beta chain) was recorded in a study of radiation and T cells in renal cell carcinoma. The study's findings and limits: Irradiated tumors had higher TCR clonality than control tumors. Dominant CDR3 motifs were more common in irradiated tumors than controls.

Turning to this clone: The target antigen is unknown.

Germline assignment: CDR1 LNHDA and CDR2 SQIVND (reference sequence). This CDR3 contains 15 residues. Trimming took 11 bases from V and 1 from J, leaving 20 bases between them. Treatment in this sample: treatment-naive control, cytoreductive nephrectomy. The tumor was a clear cell renal cell carcinoma. Controls included a handful of female and approximately twelve male donors, resected 2011 to 2014. TCRdb's copy holds only in-frame clones and misses some; the assay was immunoSEQ multiplex PCR. The sample yields some 20,000 clones, approximately 62% seen once. The source was tumor tissue, collected from a patient whose treatment was nephrectomy without radiotherapy. The TCR comes from a man in his fifties or sixties with renal cell carcinoma. The chain employs TRBV19 and TRBJ1-1, with unresolved D. The CDR3: CAARRRGPTNTEAFF. CDR3 DNA sequence: TGTGCCGCCAGGCGACGAGGACCCACGAACACTGAAGCTTTCTTT.